The clone carrying this T cell receptor beta chain was detected a few times. Its target is not known. Trimming shortened V by 2 bases and J by 2 bases, and 7 bases separated the two germline ends. CDR3 length equals 14 residues. CDR1 is SGHAT, CDR2 FQNNGV, per germline. This sample is part of a study of T cells after yellow fever vaccination. Study findings and constraints: Abundant contaminating clonotypes from the bulk population could appear in FACS-sorted repertoires.

From the 5' RACE reads, TCRdb called clonotypes with MiXCR, one entry per CDR3 protein. This table holds about 300,000 distinct CDR3 sequences, 8.7% found once. The chain recombines TRBV11-2 with TRBJ1-3; D gene uncertain. The sample here was CD4+ T cells sorted from PBMCs, taken 5 days after the yellow fever booster vaccination. The sequence was obtained from a man in his late teens or twenties who received the YFV17D yellow fever vaccine. CDR3 sequence (DNA): TGTGCCAGCAGCTTATCTGATGCTGGAAACACCATATATTTT. Amino acid sequence: CASSLSDAGNTIYF. The complete variable domain, with remaining parts taken from reference TRBV11-2 and TRBJ1-3, reads EAGVAQSPRYKIIEKRQSVAFWCNPISGHATLYWYQQILGQGPKLLIQFQNNGVVDDSQLPKDRFSAERLKGVDSTLKIQPAKLEDSAVYLCASSLSDAGNTIYFGEGSWLTVV.